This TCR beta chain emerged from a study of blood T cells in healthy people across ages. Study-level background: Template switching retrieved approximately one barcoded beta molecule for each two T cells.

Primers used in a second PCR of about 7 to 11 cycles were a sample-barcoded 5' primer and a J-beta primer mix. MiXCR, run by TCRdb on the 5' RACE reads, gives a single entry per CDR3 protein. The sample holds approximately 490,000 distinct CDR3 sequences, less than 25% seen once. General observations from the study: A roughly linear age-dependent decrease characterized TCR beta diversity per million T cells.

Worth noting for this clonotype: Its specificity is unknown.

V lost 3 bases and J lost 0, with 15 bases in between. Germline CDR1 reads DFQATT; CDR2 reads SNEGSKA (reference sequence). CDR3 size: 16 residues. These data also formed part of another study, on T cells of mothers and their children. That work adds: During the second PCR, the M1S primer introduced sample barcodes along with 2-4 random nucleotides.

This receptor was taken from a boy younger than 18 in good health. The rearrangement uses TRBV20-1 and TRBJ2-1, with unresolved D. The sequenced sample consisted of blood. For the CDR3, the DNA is TGCAGTGCTAGGGAACCGTTAGGCAGCTCCTACAATGAGCAGTTCTTC. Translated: CSAREPLGSSYNEQFF.